A single sample gave rise to the 11 T cell receptor beta chains below, sequenced in a study of beta chain features in type 1 diabetes (dated by TCRdb to 2017 to 2018). Receptor amplification or capture employed the immunoSEQ multiplex PCR assay. The entire isolated RNA was reverse transcribed using the High Capacity cDNA Reverse Transcription Kit, and thus expressed TCRB transcripts were sequenced. TCRdb stores this immuneACCESS table with in-frame sequences only. Part of the clones is absent; in the studies checked, under half of the shortfall reflects unresolved V genes, and no reason is known for the rest. The sample contains 970,000 or so clones, 15% to 20% of them found a single time. Around 0.02% of the sample lies in the top ten. Material: naive CD4+ T cells from blood. Taken with the paper, the label for cell subset or site translates to: true naive CD4+ T cells. Receptor source: a woman aged 18-35 years in good health.

This clone has just a few counts. J is TRBJ1-2 and V is TRBV27; tentative D call: TRBD1 (5 bases). There are 18 residues in the CDR3. The V and J ends lost 3 bases and 1 base respectively, with 21 bases between them. The germline V gene has CDR1 MNHEY and CDR2 SMNVEV (reference sequence). DNA for the CDR3: TGTGCCAGCAGTTTGGCGGGATGGGGGTCGGGAATTAACTATGGCTACACCTTC. Protein sequence: CASSLAGWGSGINYGYTF.

This chain connects TRBV5-1 to TRBJ1-2; 7 positions match TRBD1. Germline V gene lookup returns CDR1 SGHRS and CDR2 YFSETQ. V trimming: 4 bases; J trimming: 4 bases; junction bases outside the gene matches: 13. The CDR3 has 16 amino acids. The CDR3 DNA reads as TGCGCCAGCAGCGTTTCTCCCGGGACAGCCTCCTATGGCTACACCTTC. Residues: CASSVSPGTASYGYTF.

Only a few counts were recorded for this clone. The rearrangement links TRBV4-2 to TRBJ2-5, with 8 bases fitting TRBD1. The CDR3 spans 14 residues. After removal of 5 bases from V and 0 bases from J, the junction contained 2 bases not matched to a gene. CDR1 is LGHNA, CDR2 YNFKEQ, per germline. This CDR3 is CASSLGQDQETQYF. CDR3 bases: TGTGCCAGCAGCTTGGGACAGGACCAAGAGACCCAGTACTTC.

This clone has a handful of counts. This chain joins TRBV7-3 and TRBJ1-1; no clear D. The germline V gene has CDR1 SGHTA and CDR2 FQGTGA. The V gene lost 1 base and the J gene lost 2 bases, with 8 bases spanning the gap. The CDR3 has 14 residues. The CDR3 sequence is CASSLNAGNTEAFF. CDR3 bases: TGTGCCAGCAGCTTAAATGCGGGAAACACTGAAGCTTTCTTT.

This clone was seen once. The rearrangement uses TRBV7-9 and TRBJ2-7, with 7 bases matching TRBD2. The CDR3 totals 17 residues. Germline CDR1 is SEHNR and CDR2 is FQNEAQ (reference sequence). The junction had 12 bases not matched to a gene; V was cut back by 4 bases and J by 0 bases. The CDR3 here is CASSSPRSGGSSYEQYF. CDR3 sequence (DNA): TGTGCCAGCAGCTCCCCCCGGTCGGGGGGTTCCTCCTACGAGCAGTACTTC.

The J gene is TRBJ2-5, the V gene TRBV2; 12 nucleotides align to TRBD1. The CDR3 loop spans 16 amino acids. V was clipped by 1 base and J by 5 bases; unmatched bases: 5. The V gene's germline CDR1 is SNHLY and CDR2 FYNNEI. CDR3 nucleotide sequence: TGTGCCAGCAGTGAAGGAGGGACAGGGGGCAGGGAGACCCAGTACTTC. This sequence encodes CASSEGGTGGRETQYF.

This clone turned up a few times. DNA of the CDR3: TGTGCCAGCAGCTTCCCCTTAGCGGGAGGTTACAATGAGCAGTTCTTC. It encodes CASSFPLAGGYNEQFF. The chain joins TRBV7-8 to TRBJ2-1; 10 nucleotides line up with TRBD2. The CDR3 contains 16 residues. The germline gives CDR1 SGHVS, CDR2 FQNEAQ. V lost 3 bases, J lost 4 bases, and 6 bases stayed unmatched.

This clone has just a few counts. The V gene is TRBV11-1, the J gene TRBJ2-7, with TRBD2 as a possible D gene (5 bases). Germline CDR1 and CDR2: SGHAT and FQDESV (reference sequence). The V end lost 6 bases, the J end lost 3 bases, and 15 bases lay between the germline ends. The CDR3 is 14 amino acids. CDR3 in amino acids: CASSAGPGIYEQYF. The CDR3 bases are TGTGCCAGCAGTGCTGGTCCGGGGATCTACGAGCAGTACTTC.

This clone showed up just a few times. Other DNA variants within this sample encode the same CDR3. V usage is TRBV7-2 and J usage is TRBJ2-3; TRBD2 aligns across 8 bases. Unmatched junction bases numbered 0, after V lost 1 base and J lost 0 bases. The CDR3 spans 15 residues. The germline gives CDR1 SGHTA, CDR2 FQGNSA. Written as DNA, the CDR3 is TGTGCCAGCAGCTTAGTAGCGGGGAGCACAGATACGCAGTATTTT. Translation: CASSLVAGSTDTQYF. Combining the CDR3 with reference TRBV7-2 and TRBJ2-3 gives the whole variable domain GAGVSQSPSNKVTEKGKDVELRCDPISGHTALYWYRQSLGQGLEFLIYFQGNSAPDKSGLPSDRFSAERTGGSVSTLTIQRTQQEDSAVYLCASSLVAGSTDTQYFGPGTRLTVL.

The rearrangement uses TRBV6-1 and TRBJ2-6; maybe TRBD2 (6 bases). The V and J ends lost 6 bases and 7 bases respectively, with 13 bases between them. The CDR3 totals 14 residues. Germline CDR1 is MNHNS and CDR2 is SASEGT. CDR3: CASRSGLSANVLTF. In nucleotides, the CDR3 is TGTGCCAGCAGATCGGGACTTTCCGCCAACGTCCTGACTTTC.

CDR3 region: CASSKGPRTSGPYNEQFF. In DNA form, the CDR3 reads TGTGCCAGCAGCAAAGGACCAAGGACTAGCGGGCCCTACAATGAGCAGTTCTTC. This chain links TRBV21-1 with TRBJ2-1; whether TRBD2, the table's D call, matches the DNA was not checked. TRBV21-1 is described as a pseudogene. The CDR3 length is 18 residues.